This T cell receptor (beta chain) was captured by sequencing in a study of T cell responses to AZD1222 COVID-19 vaccine. V gave up 5 bases and J gave up 0 bases, with 4 bases separating them. Germline V gene data show CDR1 as SEHNR and CDR2 as FQNEAQ (reference sequence). This CDR3 comprises 13 residues. Whole-study findings and limits: Of spike-specific TCRs, nearly half reportedly target regions left unmutated in variants.

Worth noting for this clone: What it binds is not known.

Clones were sequenced by immunoSEQ multiplex PCR, and TCRdb holds only the in-frame ones, with some missing. The sample yields about 130,000 clones, around nine tenths seen once. Specimen: peripheral blood, collected 28 days after the second AZD1222 dose. This chain connects TRBV7-9 to TRBJ2-2, with D hard to call. This clonotype was obtained from an adult who received the AZD1222 COVID-19 vaccine. This CDR3 reads CASSMTNTGELFF. The CDR3, as DNA: TGTGCCAGCAGCATGACGAACACCGGGGAGCTGTTTTTT.